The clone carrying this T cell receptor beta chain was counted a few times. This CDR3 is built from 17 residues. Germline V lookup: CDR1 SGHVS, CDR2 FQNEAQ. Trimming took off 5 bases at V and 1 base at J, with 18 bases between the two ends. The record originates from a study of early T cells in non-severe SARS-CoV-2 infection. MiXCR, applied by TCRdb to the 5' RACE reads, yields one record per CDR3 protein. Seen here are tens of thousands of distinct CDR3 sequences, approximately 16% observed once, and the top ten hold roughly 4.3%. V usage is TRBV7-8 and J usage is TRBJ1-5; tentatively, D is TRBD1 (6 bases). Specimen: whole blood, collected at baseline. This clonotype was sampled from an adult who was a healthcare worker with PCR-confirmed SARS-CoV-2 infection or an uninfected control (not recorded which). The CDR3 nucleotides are TGTGCCAGCAGCGCGTACAGGGTTACGAAGAGCAATCAGCCCCAGCATTTT. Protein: CASSAYRVTKSNQPQHF.